This T cell receptor beta chain emerged from a study of tumor and adjacent non-tumor tissue in lung cancer. The overall study: Stage I to III disease affected 10 men and roughly 5 women aged roughly 31 to 85. Study observations and caveats: TCR diversity was significantly greater in tumor than normal lung tissue. Patients with more diverse tumor TCRs had worse survival. Tumor repertoires had a smaller top 100 clone share than normal lung.

This clonotype was picked up many times. Its antigen remains unknown. Germline CDR1 is GTSNPN and CDR2 is SVGIG (reference sequence). With 4 bases clipped from V and 8 bases from J, the junction kept 4 bases outside the gene matches. CDR3 length equals 13 residues. Three rounds of nested PCR, following a modified ARM-PCR protocol, produced the TCRbeta library. Via MiXCR, TCRdb re-called the multiplex PCR reads, giving one row per CDR3 protein. This table has over 80,000 distinct CDR3 sequences, roughly 80% appearing once. RNA was extracted from bulk tissue without any cell sorting. This non-tumor lung sample came from over 3 cm beyond the tumor edge.

The source is a man between 60 and 75 years old with small cell lung cancer. This sequence joins TRBV30 and TRBJ1-4; TRBD1 matches at 10 bases. What was sequenced was distant non-tumor lung tissue. This CDR3 is CAWTTGGLEKLFF. CDR3 in DNA: TGTGCCTGGACGACAGGGGGCCTAGAAAAACTGTTTTTT.